The 18 T cell receptor beta chains in this list originate from one sample, sequenced in a study of CD8 T cells in Susac syndrome. An amount of RNA that ranged from roughly 0.5 to 1 ug was reverse transcribed with random hexamers. Using its own MiXCR run on the immunoSEQ multiplex PCR reads, TCRdb lists one record per CDR3 protein. The sample has 70,000 to 85,000 distinct CDR3 sequences, 95% to 97% seen once. The specimen was CD8+ T cells from PBMCs. These receptors originate from a human donor with Susac syndrome.

This CDR3 reads CSARAYTDRVDNEQFF. The CDR3 nucleotides read TGCAGTGCTAGGGCTTATACCGACAGGGTGGACAATGAGCAGTTCTTC. The V gene is TRBV20-1, the J gene TRBJ2-1; 7 bases line up with TRBD1. The CDR3 covers 16 residues. The V and J ends lost 3 bases and 5 bases, in that order; junction bases with no gene match: 13. The germline V gene encodes CDR1 DFQATT and CDR2 SNEGSKA (reference sequence).

The V gene is TRBV9, the J gene TRBJ1-5; 11 positions match TRBD1. There are 15 residues in the CDR3. Per the germline V gene, CDR1 is SGDLS and CDR2 is YYNGEE. The V and J ends lost 4 bases and 5 bases, in that order; junction bases with no gene match: 5. The CDR3 sequence: CASSIGQGADQPQHF. DNA of the CDR3: TGTGCCAGCAGCATCGGACAGGGGGCTGATCAGCCCCAGCATTTT.

The chain joins TRBV12-3 or TRBV12-4 to TRBJ1-1; D possibly corresponds to TRBD1 (5 bases). The germline V and J ends were trimmed by 3 bases and 11 bases, with 19 bases remaining between them. CDR3 length equals 14 residues. The CDR3 nucleotides are TGTGCCAGCAGTTTGACGGAGGGGAGAGGAGAGGCTTTCTTT. It translates to CASSLTEGRGEAFF.

This clonotype was counted between two and nine times. This chain links TRBV30 with TRBJ2-7, with 8 bases fitting TRBD1. The germline CDR1 and CDR2 sequences are GTSNPN and SVGIG (reference sequence). The CDR3 is 13 amino acids. V was clipped by 7 bases and J by 1 base; unmatched bases: 6. The CDR3 reads CASSTGVSYEQYF. The DNA for the CDR3 is TGTGCCTCTTCGACAGGGGTTTCCTACGAGCAGTACTTC.

CDR3 region: CSATASWEQYF. DNA of the CDR3: TGCAGTGCTACCGCTTCTTGGGAGCAGTACTTC. The genes are TRBV20-1 and TRBJ2-7; D is ambiguous. Per germline, CDR1 DFQATT and CDR2 SNEGSKA (reference sequence). The CDR3 has 11 amino acids. The V gene lost 4 bases and the J gene lost 7 bases, with 11 bases spanning the gap.

The V gene is TRBV7-8, the J gene TRBJ2-1, with 7 bases matching TRBD2. Trimming took 1 base from V and 6 from J; bases not matched to a gene: 3. The germline V gene encodes CDR1 SGHVS and CDR2 FQNEAQ. This CDR3 is built from 14 residues. CDR3 sequence reads: CASSLEAGSNEQFF. The CDR3 DNA is TGTGCCAGCAGCTTAGAAGCGGGGTCCAATGAGCAGTTCTTC.

A single count supports this clonotype. This chain joins TRBV30 and TRBJ2-3; D remains ambiguous. Trimming pared 0 bases from V and 0 bases from J, leaving 10 bases between. CDR3 length: 15 residues. CDR1 and CDR2 (germline): GTSNPN, SVGIG (reference sequence). DNA for the CDR3: TGTGCCTGGAGTGTATCATCAGCTAGCACAGATACGCAGTATTTT. Amino acid sequence: CAWSVSSASTDTQYF.

The chain couples TRBV6-2 or TRBV6-3 to TRBJ2-1, with 9 bases lining up with TRBD2. Germline V gene sequence: CDR1 MNHEY, CDR2 SVGEGT. The CDR3 totals 16 residues. The V segment lost 6 bases and the J segment 6 bases; nucleotides outside the gene matches: 12. In nucleotides, the CDR3 is TGTGCCAGCAGACGCCAGCTAGCGGGAATCGCCAATGAGCAGTTCTTC. It is translated as CASRRQLAGIANEQFF.

The chain uses TRBV11-2 and TRBJ2-2; D gene ambiguous. V lost 1 base to trimming and J lost 7 bases, with 4 bases between them. Germline V gives CDR1 SGHAT, CDR2 FQNNGV. The CDR3 is made up of 12 amino acids. In nucleotides, the CDR3 is TGTGCCAGCAGCTTAGCCGTCGGGGAGCTGTTTTTT. As protein: CASSLAVGELFF. Full variable domain (missing parts from reference TRBV11-2 and TRBJ2-2): EAGVAQSPRYKIIEKRQSVAFWCNPISGHATLYWYQQILGQGPKLLIQFQNNGVVDDSQLPKDRFSAERLKGVDSTLKIQPAKLEDSAVYLCASSLAVGELFFGEGSRLTVL.

The rearrangement joins TRBV29-1 to TRBJ1-2, with D unresolved. The ends were cut back, 2 bases at V and 0 bases at J, with 13 bases in the middle. CDR1 and CDR2 (germline): SQVTM, ANQGSEA. The CDR3 extends over 15 amino acids. CDR3 residues: CSVESATATNYGYTF. CDR3 bases: TGCAGCGTTGAATCCGCGACCGCAACTAACTATGGCTACACCTTC.

The chain has TRBV10-3 and TRBJ2-3; D perhaps matches TRBD2 (6 bases). Per the germline V gene, CDR1 is ENHRY and CDR2 is SYGVKD. The CDR3 sequence is 15 residues long. The V end lost 0 bases, the J end lost 0 bases, and 7 bases lay between the germline ends. The CDR3 spells CAISESGTSTDTQYF. CDR3 DNA sequence: TGTGCCATCAGTGAGTCAGGGACTAGCACAGATACGCAGTATTTT.

The chain joins TRBV27 to TRBJ2-1, with 7 nucleotides matching TRBD2. This CDR3 region has 13 residues. Germline-derived CDR1 and CDR2 are MNHEY and SMNVEV (reference sequence). CDR3 in DNA: TGTGGCTCCGGGGCTAGCGGATACAATGAGCAGTTCTTC. This gives the protein CGSGASGYNEQFF.

The rearrangement uses TRBV29-1 and TRBJ1-2; D ambiguous. The CDR3 totals 14 residues. Germline loops: CDR1 SQVTM, CDR2 ANQGSEA. V was pared by 3 bases and J by 10 bases, with 21 bases between. The DNA of the CDR3 is TGCAGCGTTGATGAAATTGACCCCGGCACAACCTACACCTTC. This encodes CSVDEIDPGTTYTF.

The chain couples TRBV20-1 to TRBJ2-2; a weak D match, TRBD2 (6 bases). V lost 6 bases, J lost 3 bases, and 11 bases lay in between. This CDR3 is 13 amino acids long. Germline CDR1 is DFQATT and CDR2 is SNEGSKA (reference sequence). The CDR3 bases are TGCAGTGCAACGGGACTCCACACCGGGGAGCTGTTTTTT. Amino acid sequence: CSATGLHTGELFF.

This chain links TRBV28 with TRBJ2-7; D may be TRBD1 (6 bases). Deletions cut 3 bases from V and 13 bases from J, with 13 bases between. This CDR3 comprises 11 residues. Per germline, CDR1 MDHEN and CDR2 SYDVKM. The CDR3 loop reads CASSFGGRGYF. As DNA, the CDR3 is TGTGCCAGCAGTTTTGGCGGCAGGGGCTACTTC.

The rearrangement links TRBV9 to TRBJ1-2; D not resolved. The V and J ends lost 0 bases and 4 bases respectively, with 7 bases between them. This CDR3 has 13 amino acids. Germline V gives CDR1 SGDLS, CDR2 YYNGEE. The CDR3 region has the DNA TGTGCCAGCAGCGTAGAAGGGCGCTATGGCTACACCTTC. This sequence encodes CASSVEGRYGYTF.

This chain uses TRBV18 with TRBJ2-7, with TRBD1 matching 8 bases. CDR3 length: 15 residues. Germline loops: CDR1 KGHSH, CDR2 LQKENI. V was clipped by 3 bases and J by 3 bases; unmatched bases: 7. CDR3 sequence reads: CASSPQDREGYEQYF. The CDR3 region has the DNA TGTGCCAGCTCACCCCAGGACAGGGAAGGCTACGAGCAGTACTTC.

The chain links TRBV19 to TRBJ2-3; D remains unclear. Per the germline V gene, CDR1 is LNHDA and CDR2 is SQIVND (reference sequence). The V gene lost 1 base and the J gene lost 2 bases, with 4 bases spanning the gap. This CDR3 spans 13 amino acids. CDR3: CASSIVPTDTQYF. The CDR3 coding sequence is TGTGCCAGTAGTATAGTACCCACAGATACGCAGTATTTT.